The clone carrying this T cell receptor (beta chain) was recorded only once. No antigen is known for it. This specimen belongs to a study of cytomegalovirus exposure and HLA in healthy donors. General study findings and limits: In a later analysis, the majority of CMV-associated beta chains seemingly showed HLA restriction.

Researchers ran the PCR with 60 Vbeta and 13 Jbeta primers. The assay was immunoSEQ multiplex PCR, and TCRdb's table has in-frame clones only and misses some. Of about 100,000 clones listed, roughly 79% are singletons. Germline V CDR1 and CDR2: SGHAT, FQDESV (reference sequence). The CDR3 has 14 amino acids. V was shortened by 2 bases and J by 10 bases, with 17 bases between the two germline ends. J is TRBJ1-1 and V is TRBV11-1, with D tentatively TRBD1 (5 bases). The source is a woman in her 70s in good health and CMV-seropositive. Sequenced: PBMCs. CDR3 bases: TGTGCCAGCAGCTTACACGGCTCAGGGCTAGGAGCTTTCTTT. This translates into CASSLHGSGLGAFF.